The rows below give T cell receptor beta chains drawn from one sample of a study of metastatic and nonmetastatic thyroid tumors. TCRdb re-processed the PCR reads through MiXCR. The sample lists roughly 63,000 clones, around 16% occurring once. The source material was blood. All receptors come from a male donor with papillary thyroid cancer or a benign thyroid nodule (not recorded which). Some clones in this sample may be carry-over from other donors' samples. CDR3s include the opening cysteine and the closing phenylalanine or tryptophan. The D gene is left open where the match is weak. The size field is filled for only some rows; it gives once, few, many or a size class.

TRBJ2-5 many TRBV11-1 - CASSFDTYQETQYF TGTGCCAGCAGCTTTGACACGTACCAAGAGACCCAGTACTTC
TRBJ1-2 - TRBV20-1 TRBD1 CSASVQGEDHGYTF TGCAGTGCTAGTGTACAGGGGGAGGATCATGGCTACACCTTC
TRBJ1-1 - TRBV18 - CASSPQSWWNAEAFF TGTGCCAGCTCACCTCAATCTTGGTGGAACGCTGAAGCTTTCTTT
TRBJ1-1 - TRBV20-1 - CSARLRGPVNTEAFF TGCAGTGCTAGATTGCGGGGCCCAGTGAACACTGAAGCTTTCTTT
TRBJ2-3 many TRBV19 - CASSRSWDTQYF TGTGCCAGTAGTCGTTCCTGGGATACGCAGTATTTT
TRBJ2-1 many TRBV6-1 TRBD1 CASSTGGSYNEQFF TGTGCCAGCAGTACAGGGGGCTCCTACAATGAGCAGTTCTTC
TRBJ2-3 - TRBV9 TRBD1 CASSVETGGPRDTQYF TGTGCCAGCAGCGTAGAGACAGGGGGCCCGAGGGATACGCAGTATTTT
TRBJ2-1 - TRBV9 - CASRAGVTNPSDEQFF TGTGCCAGCAGAGCCGGGGTGACTAACCCTTCGGATGAGCAGTTCTTC
TRBJ2-7 many TRBV7-9 TRBD2 CACSPGLAGKQYF TGTGCCTGCTCCCCGGGACTAGCGGGGAAGCAGTACTTC
TRBJ2-2 many TRBV3-1 - CASSLDTGELFF TGTGCCAGCAGCTTAGACACCGGGGAGCTGTTTTTT
TRBJ2-5 many TRBV12-3/TRBV12-4 TRBD1 CASSLEQGGQETQYF TGTGCCAGCAGTTTAGAACAGGGGGGCCAAGAGACCCAGTACTTC
TRBJ2-3 many TRBV18 - CASSPYAGTGWDTQYF TGTGCCAGCTCACCGTACGCCGGGACTGGTTGGGATACGCAGTATTTT
TRBJ2-3 many TRBV19 - CASSISGSTDTQYF TGTGCCAGTAGTATTAGTGGGAGCACAGATACGCAGTATTTT
TRBJ2-7 few TRBV28 - CASSLHQTGALGEQYF TGTGCCAGCAGTTTACATCAAACCGGGGCTTTGGGCGAGCAGTACTTC
TRBJ2-1 many TRBV6-2/TRBV6-3 - CASRPDWISSYNEQFF TGTGCCAGCAGACCCGACTGGATTAGCTCCTACAATGAGCAGTTCTTC
TRBJ1-2 - TRBV12-3/TRBV12-4 - CASSLVGFYGYTF TGTGCCAGCAGTTTAGTAGGGTTCTATGGCTACACCTTC
TRBJ1-6 - TRBV7-6 - CASSLDVRQGHSPLHF TGTGCCAGCAGCTTAGATGTTCGGCAGGGGCATTCACCCCTCCACTTT
TRBJ1-6 many TRBV11-2 - CASSSYSRGYSSPLHF TGTGCCAGCAGCTCGTATTCTCGGGGGTATTCCTCACCCCTCCACTTT
TRBJ2-2 many TRBV6-1 TRBD2 CASNPLAGGQGGELFF TGTGCCAGCAACCCACTAGCGGGGGGGCAGGGCGGGGAGCTGTTTTTT
TRBJ1-3 many TRBV5-1 - CASSHSQSSGNTIYF TGCGCCAGCAGCCACTCACAGAGCTCTGGAAACACCATATATTTT
TRBJ2-1 - TRBV4-3 - CASSREADYNEQFF TGCGCCAGCAGCCGGGAAGCGGACTACAATGAACAGTTCTTC
TRBJ2-5 many TRBV11-2 TRBD2 CASSLEPSGGETQYF TGTGCCAGCAGCTTAGAACCTAGCGGGGGTGAGACCCAGTACTTC
TRBJ2-7 - TRBV6-1 - CASSEWSLESYEQYF TGTGCCAGCAGTGAATGGTCGTTGGAGTCCTATGAGCAGTACTTC
TRBJ2-3 many TRBV24-1 - CATGFAGERDTQYF TGTGCCACCGGGTTTGCTGGGGAACGAGATACGCAGTATTTT
TRBJ2-2 - TRBV3-1 - CASSREPLGGTITGELFF TGTGCCAGCAGCCGAGAACCGCTAGGCGGAACAATCACCGGGGAGCTGTTTTTT
TRBJ2-7 - TRBV6-1 - CASSSGFFSSYKQYF TGTGCCAGCAGTTCAGGATTTTTTAGCTCATACAAGCAGTACTTC
TRBJ2-1 many TRBV5-8 - CASSFRYNEQFF TGTGCCAGCAGCTTCAGGTACAATGAGCAGTTCTTC
TRBJ2-7 many TRBV28 - CASSLRAEIYEQYF TGTGCCAGCAGTTTACGGGCAGAAATCTACGAGCAGTACTTC
TRBJ2-3 few TRBV6-1 - CASMTAGTDTQYF TGTGCCAGCATGACAGCCGGTACTGATACGCAGTATTTT
TRBJ2-5 many TRBV4-3 - CASSQEERGGETQYF TGCGCCAGCAGCCAAGAGGAAAGGGGGGGGGAGACCCAGTACTTC
TRBJ1-1 - TRBV5-1 - CASSAPLGGSGEAFF TGCGCCAGCAGCGCGCCCCTAGGTGGCTCAGGGGAAGCTTTCTTT
TRBJ2-7 - TRBV5-1 - CASSLEARANEQYF TGCGCCAGCAGCTTGGAGGCCAGGGCCAACGAGCAGTACTTC
TRBJ2-2 many TRBV6-6 - CASSYYNPNTGELFF TGTGCCAGCAGTTACTATAATCCGAACACCGGGGAGCTGTTTTTT
TRBJ2-3 many TRBV4-1 TRBD2 CASSPSGTSTDTQYF TGCGCCAGCAGCCCTAGCGGGACTAGCACAGATACGCAGTATTTT
TRBJ2-7 few TRBV6-1 - CASSDVLGVYEQYF TGTGCCAGCAGTGATGTACTAGGGGTCTACGAGCAGTACTTC